This T cell receptor beta chain was captured by sequencing in a study of T cell repertoires in cytomegalovirus infection. Overall study results and limits: Dominating the ex vivo response were TCR beta clonotypes that were CMV-specific and HLA-C-restricted.

TCRdb re-called the reads with MiXCR, one entry per CDR3 protein. The sample comprises about 140,000 distinct CDR3 sequences, more than 30% of which are singletons, and 52% rests with the top ten. The table lists this clonotype with a few counts. The antigen is not known. V dropped 4 bases and J dropped 3 bases, with 8 bases sitting between them. Germline values: CDR1 MNHEY, CDR2 SMNVEV (reference sequence). CDR3 length: 13 amino acids. The specimen was CD8+ T cells from cultured PBMCs, collected from culture after CMV antigen stimulation. This sequence joins TRBV27 and TRBJ2-3; D is uncertain. The TCR was taken from a human donor in good health (CMV status not recorded). Some clones in this sample may be carry-over from other donors' samples. CDR3 loop: CASSWAVTDTQYF. CDR3 sequence (DNA): TGTGCCAGCAGTTGGGCTGTTACAGATACGCAGTATTTT.